This T cell receptor beta chain was captured by sequencing in a study of immune cell composition in non-small cell lung cancer. Normal lung was sampled as far from the tumour as possible, at least 3 cm. With regard to this clone: The target antigen is unknown.

Findings of the study overall: Tumour-associated clones >0.5% occurred in approximately 32% of adenocarcinomas, about four fifths of squamous.

The assay was immunoSEQ multiplex PCR, and TCRdb's table has in-frame clones only and misses some. The sample lists about 3,600 clones; 65% to 80% were seen once. There are 15 residues in the CDR3. Germline assignment: CDR1 MDHEN and CDR2 SYDVKM. J lost 5 bases, V lost 5 bases, and 11 bases had no gene match. This chain links TRBV28 with TRBJ1-2; the match to TRBD1 covers 7 bases. The TCR originated in a human donor with non-small cell lung cancer. Sequencing was done on a sample of non-adjacent lung tissue. CDR3: CASSPYPHRGYGYTF. Here the CDR3 DNA reads TGTGCCAGCAGTCCCTATCCCCACAGGGGATATGGCTACACCTTC.